The present T cell receptor (beta chain) was sequenced within a study of cytomegalovirus exposure and HLA in healthy donors. This PCR relied on a set of 60 Vbeta primers and 13 Jbeta primers. The table came from immunoSEQ multiplex PCR; TCRdb's copy has only in-frame clones and leaves some out. The sample lists over 200,000 clones, approximately 84% occurring once. General study findings and limits: As a later analysis showed, a missense DCLRE1C variant was linked to trimming of TCR beta V- and J-genes.

Germline CDR1 and CDR2: SEHNR and FQNEAQ (reference sequence). This CDR3 is built from 15 residues. Trimming removed 6 bases from V and 4 bases from J; junction bases left unmatched: 7. To note about this clone: Antigen specificity is unknown.

The sample was PBMCs. The V gene is TRBV7-9, the J gene TRBJ1-2; 11 bases align to TRBD1. This TCR was recovered from a woman aged 40 to 55 in good health and CMV-seronegative. For the CDR3, the DNA is TGTGCCAGCAGGGACCCCGGGACAGGGGGCTATGGCTACACCTTC. It specifies CASRDPGTGGYGYTF. Looking up the rest from reference TRBV7-9 and TRBJ1-2 gives the full variable domain: DTGVSQNPRHKITKRGQNVTFRCDPISEHNRLYWYRQTLGQGPEFLTYFQNEAQLEKSRLLSDRFSAERPKGSFSTLEIQRTEQGDSAMYLCASRDPGTGGYGYTFGSGTRLTVV.